One sample yielded the 30 T cell receptor beta chains listed below, sequenced in a study of blood T cell repertoires in COVID-19. The protocol was immunoSEQ multiplex PCR, while the TCRdb copy is restricted to in-frame clones and leaves out a portion. The table includes approximately 360,000 clones, roughly 90% detected once. Sequencing input: PBMCs or T cells enriched from blood (not recorded which). These receptors were taken from a woman aged 30 to 39 with acute COVID-19.

The chain couples TRBV27 to TRBJ2-1, with 10 bases fitting TRBD2. The trim removed 0 bases at V and 7 bases at J, leaving 3 bases unmatched. The V gene's germline CDR1 is MNHEY and CDR2 SMNVEV (reference sequence). The CDR3 spans 15 residues. The CDR3 reads CASSLSTSGVNEQFF. The CDR3 DNA sequence: TGTGCCAGCAGTTTATCCACTAGCGGGGTAAATGAGCAGTTCTTC.

This chain connects TRBV5-3 to TRBJ1-5; 8 bases fit TRBD1. Being an ORF, TRBV5-3 has a function that is uncertain. The CDR3 is 17 residues long. J gave up 11 bases and V 4 bases, and 20 bases lay outside the gene matches. The CDR3 DNA reads TGTGCCAGAAGCGCCCCCGTAGGACAGGGCGCCGGGGAGGCCCAGCATTTT. It encodes CARSAPVGQGAGEAQHF.

This chain connects TRBV18 to TRBJ2-7, with D possibly matching TRBD2 (7 bases). Germline lookup yields CDR1 KGHSH and CDR2 LQKENI. Trimming removed 4 bases at V and 4 bases at J, with 20 bases between. This CDR3 has 16 amino acids. DNA for the CDR3: TGTGCCAGCTCACTTGCGTCTCCGGGGGGCACGTACGAGCAGTACTTC. Protein sequence: CASSLASPGGTYEQYF.

This clone was recorded only once. The V and J genes are TRBV7-6 and TRBJ2-1, with 15 bases fitting TRBD2. The CDR3 is 19 residues long. V lost 6 bases and J lost 3; bases outside the gene matches: 12. Germline V gene sequence: CDR1 SGHVS, CDR2 FNYEAQ. CDR3 region: CASSPAWTSGGAFYNEQFF. The CDR3 nucleotides are TGTGCCAGCAGTCCAGCGTGGACTAGCGGGGGGGCCTTCTACAATGAGCAGTTCTTC.

V and J are TRBV27 and TRBJ1-1, with TRBD1 matching 9 bases. This CDR3 has 15 amino acids. Unmatched junction bases numbered 18, after V lost 8 bases and J lost 11 bases. Germline V gene sequence: CDR1 MNHEY, CDR2 SMNVEV (reference sequence). CDR3 amino acids: CASGRDREVGKVAFF. Written as DNA, the CDR3 is TGTGCCAGCGGCCGGGACAGGGAGGTCGGAAAAGTGGCTTTCTTT.

V and J are TRBV18 and TRBJ1-5; the D is unclear. CDR3 size: 13 residues. V was clipped by 3 bases and J by 3 bases, with 6 bases between them. Germline V lookup: CDR1 KGHSH, CDR2 LQKENI. The CDR3: CASSPDFNQPQHF. As DNA, the CDR3 is TGTGCCAGCTCACCGGACTTCAATCAGCCCCAGCATTTT.

CDR3 bases: TGCGCCAGCAGCCAAGAAGTCCCACCGGTCAGCGGGACCTACGAGCAGTACTTC. It codes for CASSQEVPPVSGTYEQYF. V is TRBV4-1 and J is TRBJ2-7; TRBD2 aligns across 7 bases. The CDR3 length is 18 residues. The J segment lost 2 bases and the V segment lost 0 bases, leaving 13 bases of the junction unmatched. The germline V gene encodes CDR1 MGHRA and CDR2 YSYEKL.

The rearrangement uses TRBV6-1 and TRBJ2-1, with no clear D. The CDR3 consists of 14 residues. Germline CDR1 MNHNS, CDR2 SASEGT. V lost 2 bases, J lost 0 bases, and 5 bases lay in between. CDR3 in amino acids: CASSETRSYNEQFF. The CDR3 DNA is TGTGCCAGCAGTGAAACACGCTCCTACAATGAGCAGTTCTTC.

The rearrangement joins TRBV6-1 to TRBJ1-6; D uncertain. This CDR3 contains 17 residues. The ends were cut back, 3 bases at V and 1 base at J, with 13 bases in the middle. CDR1 and CDR2 (germline): MNHNS, SASEGT. The CDR3 sequence: CASSEARDGSYNSPLHF. The CDR3 coding sequence is TGTGCCAGCAGTGAGGCCCGAGACGGGTCCTATAATTCACCCCTCCACTTT.

This clone was observed a handful of times. The rearrangement links TRBV4-1 to TRBJ1-5; no reliable D call. The ends were cut back, 1 base at V and 5 bases at J, with 15 bases in the middle. Germline CDR1 reads MGHRA; CDR2 reads YSYEKL. The CDR3 spans 16 residues. In DNA form, the CDR3 reads TGCGCCAGCAGCCAAGTTAGAGGCCTGCACGATCAGCCCCAGCATTTT. This sequence encodes CASSQVRGLHDQPQHF.

The rearrangement links TRBV30 to TRBJ2-1, with D perhaps matching TRBD1 (7 bases). Germline assignment: CDR1 GTSNPN and CDR2 SVGIG (reference sequence). The CDR3 has 19 residues. The germline V and J ends were trimmed by 1 base and 1 base, with 23 bases remaining between them. DNA of the CDR3: TGTGCCTGGAGTGCTCTAATTAGACAACCAGGGGGGTCCTACAATGAGCAGTTCTTC. Encoded protein: CAWSALIRQPGGSYNEQFF.

The V gene is TRBV6-5, the J gene TRBJ1-2; perhaps TRBD1 as D (5 bases). Germline-derived CDR1 and CDR2 are MNHEY and SVGAGI. Deletions cut 5 bases from V and 6 bases from J, with 16 bases between. CDR3 length equals 14 residues. This chain's CDR3 is CASSPAGRWNGYTF. The DNA of the CDR3 is TGTGCCAGCAGTCCCGCGGGGCGCTGGAATGGCTACACCTTC.

The chain joins TRBV27 to TRBJ1-5, with a weak D call TRBD1 (5 bases). V gave up 4 bases and J gave up 4 bases, with 17 bases separating them. Germline lookup yields CDR1 MNHEY and CDR2 SMNVEV (reference sequence). The CDR3 loop spans 16 amino acids. The CDR3: CASSSYMQGLNQPQHF. The CDR3 DNA reads as TGTGCCAGCAGTTCGTATATGCAGGGATTAAATCAGCCCCAGCATTTT.

The chain recombines TRBV11-2 with TRBJ2-1; weak D call: TRBD1 (6 bases). Trimming cost V 0 bases and J 8 bases, with 11 bases left between them. The CDR3 has 14 residues. Germline CDR1 is SGHAT and CDR2 is FQNNGV. CDR3 sequence (DNA): TGTGCCAGCAGCTTAGAGGGACATATCTATGAGCAGTTCTTC. Encoded protein: CASSLEGHIYEQFF.

The chain combines TRBV5-1 with TRBJ1-1; the D is unclear. This CDR3 is 18 amino acids long. V was shortened by 1 base and J by 0 bases, with 19 bases between the two germline ends. Germline V gene data show CDR1 as SGHRS and CDR2 as YFSETQ. The CDR3 nucleotides read TGCGCCAGCAGCTTGTCTTTTTTGGGCGTCCGATTGAACACTGAAGCTTTCTTT. Encoded protein: CASSLSFLGVRLNTEAFF.

The chain has TRBV4-1 and TRBJ2-7, with 10 bases aligning to TRBD1. Germline assignment: CDR1 MGHRA and CDR2 YSYEKL. The CDR3 contains 17 residues. Trimming took 1 base from V and 5 from J; bases not matched to a gene: 11. In nucleotides, the CDR3 is TGCGCCAGCAGCCAAGGTGCCGACAGGGGGCGGTTGGACGAGCAGTACTTC. Amino acids: CASSQGADRGRLDEQYF.

The rearrangement uses TRBV27 and TRBJ2-5; the match to TRBD2 covers 13 bases. The CDR3 is made up of 17 amino acids. The V and J ends lost 2 bases and 5 bases, in that order; junction bases with no gene match: 8. Per germline, CDR1 MNHEY and CDR2 SMNVEV (reference sequence). The CDR3: CASSLTQLAGGHETQYF. The DNA for the CDR3 is TGTGCCAGCAGTTTAACTCAACTAGCGGGGGGGCACGAGACCCAGTACTTC.

The chain employs TRBV5-1 and TRBJ2-4; 9 bases align to TRBD2. The J segment lost 0 bases and the V segment lost 1 base, leaving 8 bases of the junction unmatched. The CDR3 contains 18 residues. Per the germline V gene, CDR1 is SGHRS and CDR2 is YFSETQ. In nucleotides, the CDR3 is TGCGCCAGCAGCTTGAGTCTAGCGGGGCCTACAGCCAAAAACATTCAGTACTTC. This codes for CASSLSLAGPTAKNIQYF.

J is TRBJ2-2 and V is TRBV5-4, with D maybe TRBD2 (6 bases). CDR1 SGHNT and CDR2 YYREEE come from the germline V gene (reference sequence). V lost 3 bases and J 1 base, leaving 7 bases between the germline ends. This CDR3 region has 14 residues. The CDR3 spells CASSSGLNTGELFF. CDR3 nucleotide sequence: TGTGCCAGCAGCTCGGGACTGAACACCGGGGAGCTGTTTTTT.

This clone was observed a single time. V and J are TRBV5-8 and TRBJ2-2, with D perhaps TRBD2 (5 bases). Deletions cut 4 bases from V and 0 bases from J, with 16 bases between. This CDR3 is built from 17 residues. Germline CDR1 SGHTS, CDR2 YDEGEE. The CDR3 nucleotides are TGTGCCAGCAGCCCCGGGGTACAACTCGCGAACACCGGGGAGCTGTTTTTT. Encoded protein: CASSPGVQLANTGELFF. The whole variable domain, remainder taken from reference TRBV5-8 and TRBJ2-2, is EAGVTQSPTHLIKTRGQQATLRCSPISGHTSVYWYQQALGLGLQFLLWYDEGEERNRGNFPPRFSGRQFPNYSSELNVNALELEDSALYLCASSPGVQLANTGELFFGEGSRLTVL.

This chain uses TRBV19 with TRBJ2-3, with D tentatively TRBD2 (6 bases). With 4 bases removed from V and 5 bases from J, the gap between germline ends came to 10 bases. Germline values: CDR1 LNHDA, CDR2 SQIVND (reference sequence). The CDR3 length is 13 residues. In DNA, the CDR3 is TGTGCCAGTAGTACCCCGGGGGTAGATACGCAGTATTTT. Amino acid sequence: CASSTPGVDTQYF.

This clone occurred once. The V gene is TRBV20-1, the J gene TRBJ2-7; D is perhaps TRBD2 (5 bases). This CDR3 has 15 residues. Germline assignment: CDR1 DFQATT and CDR2 SNEGSKA (reference sequence). V lost 3 bases and J lost 0, with 15 bases in between. The CDR3 bases are TGCAGTGCTAGTAAGAGGCTAGCAAGCTCCTACGAGCAGTACTTC. Amino acid sequence: CSASKRLASSYEQYF.

The V gene is TRBV12-5, the J gene TRBJ2-6; TRBD1 might be the D (6 bases). CDR1 LGHNT and CDR2 FRNRAP come from the germline V gene. CDR3 length: 18 amino acids. With 5 bases removed from V and 1 base from J, the gap between germline ends came to 18 bases. CDR3 protein: CASGPGQISTSGANVLTF. The CDR3 DNA follows: TGTGCTAGTGGTCCTGGACAGATTAGCACGTCTGGGGCCAACGTCCTGACTTTC.

The chain combines TRBV5-6 with TRBJ1-2; D remains ambiguous. The CDR3 has 12 amino acids. The V end lost 4 bases, the J end lost 4 bases, and 8 bases lay between the germline ends. Germline V gene lookup returns CDR1 SGHDT and CDR2 YYEEEE. CDR3 sequence: CASSDQVYGYTF. CDR3 DNA: TGTGCCAGCAGCGACCAGGTCTATGGCTACACCTTC.

This rearrangement joins TRBV6-2 or TRBV6-3 to TRBJ1-2; D gene unclear. Germline V lookup: CDR1 MNHEY, CDR2 SVGEGT. This CDR3 comprises 13 residues. The V gene lost 0 bases and the J gene lost 9 bases, with 11 bases spanning the gap. The CDR3 region has the DNA TGTGCCAGCAGTTACTCTGCTCCTATTAGCTACACCTTC. It translates to CASSYSAPISYTF.

This sequence joins TRBV24-1 and TRBJ1-2, with 12 nucleotides matching TRBD1. This CDR3 is 13 amino acids long. V lost 8 bases, J lost 7 bases, and 4 bases stayed unmatched. Germline CDR1 reads KGHDR; CDR2 reads SFDVKD. The CDR3 sequence: CATTPGQGAGYTF. The CDR3 nucleotides are TGTGCCACCACTCCGGGACAGGGGGCTGGCTACACCTTC.

The V and J genes are TRBV4-1 and TRBJ1-6, with 10 bases aligning to TRBD1. Germline V gene sequence: CDR1 MGHRA, CDR2 YSYEKL. The CDR3 has 16 amino acids. Germline trimming cut 0 bases from V and 9 bases from J; bases unmatched to any gene: 5. CDR3 sequence: CASSQDRGDRGSPLHF. The CDR3 DNA reads as TGCGCCAGCAGCCAAGACCGCGGGGACAGGGGTTCACCCCTCCACTTT.

The CDR3 loop is CASSLGEGTLGTEAFF. CDR3 in DNA: TGCGCCAGCAGCTTGGGCGAGGGCACACTGGGGACTGAAGCTTTCTTT. The V gene is TRBV5-1, the J gene TRBJ1-1; no clear D. The CDR3 totals 16 residues. Germline assignment: CDR1 SGHRS and CDR2 YFSETQ. Trimming took off 0 bases at V and 5 bases at J, with 17 bases between the two ends.

The V and J genes are TRBV10-3 and TRBJ2-7; a possible D gene is TRBD1 (5 bases). This CDR3 has 13 residues. The germline CDR1 and CDR2 sequences are ENHRY and SYGVKD. Deletions cut 4 bases from V and 0 bases from J, with 7 bases between. The chain's CDR3 is CAISGQTSYEQYF. The CDR3 coding sequence is TGTGCCATCAGTGGACAGACCTCCTACGAGCAGTACTTC.

The chain recombines TRBV10-1 with TRBJ1-1; a possible D gene is TRBD1 (5 bases). The CDR3 totals 13 residues. The germline V and J ends were trimmed by 8 bases and 5 bases, with 15 bases remaining between them. Germline-derived CDR1 and CDR2 are WNHNN and SYGVQD (reference sequence). The CDR3 nucleotides are TGCGCCAGCCGACAGTATCTTTATACTGAAGCTTTCTTT. It yields the protein CASRQYLYTEAFF.